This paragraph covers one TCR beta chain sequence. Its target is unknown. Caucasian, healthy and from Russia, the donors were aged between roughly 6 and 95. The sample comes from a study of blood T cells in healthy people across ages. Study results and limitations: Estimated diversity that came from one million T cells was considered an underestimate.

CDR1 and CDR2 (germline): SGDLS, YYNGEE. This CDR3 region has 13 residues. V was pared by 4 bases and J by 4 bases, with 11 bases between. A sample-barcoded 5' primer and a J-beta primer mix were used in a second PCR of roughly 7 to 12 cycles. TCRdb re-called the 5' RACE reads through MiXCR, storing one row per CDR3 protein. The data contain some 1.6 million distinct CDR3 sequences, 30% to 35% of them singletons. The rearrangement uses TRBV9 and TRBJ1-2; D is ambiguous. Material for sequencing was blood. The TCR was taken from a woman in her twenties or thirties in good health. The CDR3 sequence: CASSNRESYGYTF. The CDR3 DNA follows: TGTGCCAGCAGCAACAGAGAAAGCTATGGCTACACCTTC. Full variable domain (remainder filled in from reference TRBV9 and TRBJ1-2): DSGVTQTPKHLITATGQRVTLRCSPRSGDLSVYWYQQSLDQGLQFLIQYYNGEERAKGNILERFSAQQFPDLHSELNLSSLELGDSALYFCASSNRESYGYTFGSGTRLTVV.